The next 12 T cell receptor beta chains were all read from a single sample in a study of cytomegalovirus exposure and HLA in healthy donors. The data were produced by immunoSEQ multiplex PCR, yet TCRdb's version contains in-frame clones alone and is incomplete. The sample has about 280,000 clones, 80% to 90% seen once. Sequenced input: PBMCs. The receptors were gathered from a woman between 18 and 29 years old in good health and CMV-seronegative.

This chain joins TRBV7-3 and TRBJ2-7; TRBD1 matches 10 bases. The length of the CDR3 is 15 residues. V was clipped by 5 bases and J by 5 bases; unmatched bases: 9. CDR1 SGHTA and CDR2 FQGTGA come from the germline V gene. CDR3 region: CASSKTGTGAHEQYF. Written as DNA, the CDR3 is TGTGCCAGCAGCAAAACCGGGACAGGGGCGCACGAGCAGTACTTC. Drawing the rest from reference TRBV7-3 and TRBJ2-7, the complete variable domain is GAGVSQTPSNKVTEKGKYVELRCDPISGHTALYWYRQSLGQGPEFLIYFQGTGAADDSGLPNDRFFAVRPEGSVSTLKIQRTERGDSAVYLCASSKTGTGAHEQYFGPGTRLTVT.

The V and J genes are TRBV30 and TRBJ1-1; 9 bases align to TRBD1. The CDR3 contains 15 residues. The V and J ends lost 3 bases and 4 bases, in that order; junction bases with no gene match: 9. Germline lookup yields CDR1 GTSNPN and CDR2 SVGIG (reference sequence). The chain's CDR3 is CAWRKGTGRSTEAFF. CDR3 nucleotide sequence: TGTGCCTGGAGGAAAGGGACAGGGAGGTCCACTGAAGCTTTCTTT. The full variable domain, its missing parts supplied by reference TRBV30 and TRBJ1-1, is SQTIHQWPATLVQPVGSPLSLECTVEGTSNPNLYWYRQAAGRGLQLLFYSVGIGQISSEVPQNLSASRPQDRQFILSSKKLLLSDSGFYLCAWRKGTGRSTEAFFGQGTRLTVV.

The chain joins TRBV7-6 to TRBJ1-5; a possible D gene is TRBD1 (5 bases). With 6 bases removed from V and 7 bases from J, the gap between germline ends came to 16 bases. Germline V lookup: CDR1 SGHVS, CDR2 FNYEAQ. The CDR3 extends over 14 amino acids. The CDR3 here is CASSSGGVGQPQHF. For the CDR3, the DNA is TGTGCCAGCAGTTCGGGGGGGGTTGGACAGCCCCAGCATTTT.

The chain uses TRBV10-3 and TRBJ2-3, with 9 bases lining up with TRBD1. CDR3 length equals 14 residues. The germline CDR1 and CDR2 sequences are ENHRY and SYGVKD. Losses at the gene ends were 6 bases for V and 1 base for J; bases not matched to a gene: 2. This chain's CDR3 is CAISRQGGTDTQYF. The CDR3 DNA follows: TGTGCCATCAGCCGACAGGGGGGCACAGATACGCAGTATTTT.

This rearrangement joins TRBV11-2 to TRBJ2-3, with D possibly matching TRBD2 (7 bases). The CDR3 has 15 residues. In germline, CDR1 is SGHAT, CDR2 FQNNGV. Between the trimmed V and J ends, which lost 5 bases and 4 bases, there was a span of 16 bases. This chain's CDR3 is CASSPGGIVSDTQYF. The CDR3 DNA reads TGTGCCAGCAGCCCGGGGGGCATAGTCTCAGATACGCAGTATTTT.

This chain's CDR3 is CASTRGSSYEQYF. DNA for the CDR3: TGCGCCAGCACCCGGGGGTCCTCCTACGAGCAGTACTTC. The V gene is TRBV5-1, the J gene TRBJ2-7; D perhaps matches TRBD2 (6 bases). The CDR3 runs to 13 residues. Looked up from germline, CDR1 is SGHRS and CDR2 is YFSETQ. The V end was cut by 6 bases, the J end by 0 bases, with 10 bases between.

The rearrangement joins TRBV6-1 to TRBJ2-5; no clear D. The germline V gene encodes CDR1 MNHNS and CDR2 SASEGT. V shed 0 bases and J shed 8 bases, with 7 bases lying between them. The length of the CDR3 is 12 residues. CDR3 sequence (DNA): TGTGCCAGCAGTGAAGCTGGGCCCACCCAGTACTTC. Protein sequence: CASSEAGPTQYF.

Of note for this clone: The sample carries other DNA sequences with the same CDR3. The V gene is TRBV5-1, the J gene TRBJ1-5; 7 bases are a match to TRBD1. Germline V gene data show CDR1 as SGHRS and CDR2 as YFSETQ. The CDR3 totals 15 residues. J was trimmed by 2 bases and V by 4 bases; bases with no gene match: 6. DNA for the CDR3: TGCGCCAGCAGCCTGGATGGACAGGGCAATCAGCCCCAGCATTTT. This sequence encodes CASSLDGQGNQPQHF.

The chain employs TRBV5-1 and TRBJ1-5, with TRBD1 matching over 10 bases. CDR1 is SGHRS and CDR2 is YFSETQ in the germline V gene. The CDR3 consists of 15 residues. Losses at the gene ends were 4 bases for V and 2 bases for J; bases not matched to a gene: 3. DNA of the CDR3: TGCGCCAGCAGCACCGGGACAGGGGGCAATCAGCCCCAGCATTTT. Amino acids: CASSTGTGGNQPQHF.

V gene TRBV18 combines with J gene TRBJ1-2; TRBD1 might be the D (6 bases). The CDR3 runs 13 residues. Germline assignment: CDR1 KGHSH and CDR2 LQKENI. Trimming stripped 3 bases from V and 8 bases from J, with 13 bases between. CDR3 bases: TGTGCCAGCTCACCCAGGGGAGAGGAAGGCTACACCTTC. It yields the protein CASSPRGEEGYTF.

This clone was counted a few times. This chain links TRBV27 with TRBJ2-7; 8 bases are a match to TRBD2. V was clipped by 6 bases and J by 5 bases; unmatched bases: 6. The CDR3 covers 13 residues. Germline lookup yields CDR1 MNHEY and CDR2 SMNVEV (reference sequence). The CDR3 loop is CASSWTSRHEQYF. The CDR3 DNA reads TGTGCCAGCAGCTGGACTAGCCGGCACGAGCAGTACTTC.

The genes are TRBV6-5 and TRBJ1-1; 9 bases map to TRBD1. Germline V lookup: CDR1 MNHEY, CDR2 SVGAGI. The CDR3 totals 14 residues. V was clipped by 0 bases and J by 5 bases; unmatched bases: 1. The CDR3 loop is CASSYSGTGTEAFF. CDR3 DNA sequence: TGTGCCAGCAGTTACTCCGGGACAGGGACTGAAGCTTTCTTT.